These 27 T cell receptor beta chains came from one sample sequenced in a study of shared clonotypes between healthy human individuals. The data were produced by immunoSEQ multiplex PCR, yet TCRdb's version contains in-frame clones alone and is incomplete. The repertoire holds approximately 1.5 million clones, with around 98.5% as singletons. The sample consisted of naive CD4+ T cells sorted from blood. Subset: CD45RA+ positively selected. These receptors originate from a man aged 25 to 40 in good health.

CDR3 sequence: CASSQGPLKEPYEQYF. The CDR3 nucleotides read TGTGCCAGCAGCCAAGGGCCTCTAAAAGAACCTTACGAGCAGTACTTC. The chain joins TRBV14 to TRBJ2-7; D remains unclear. Germline V lookup: CDR1 SGHDN, CDR2 FVKESK. The CDR3 totals 16 residues. Trimming left V 1 base short and J 4 bases short, with 17 bases between.

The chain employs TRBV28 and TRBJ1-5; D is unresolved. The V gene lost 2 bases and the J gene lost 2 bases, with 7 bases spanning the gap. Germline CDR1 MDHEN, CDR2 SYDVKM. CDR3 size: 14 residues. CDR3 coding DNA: TGTGCCAGCAGTTTAACAGATCGCAATCAGCCCCAGCATTTT. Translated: CASSLTDRNQPQHF.

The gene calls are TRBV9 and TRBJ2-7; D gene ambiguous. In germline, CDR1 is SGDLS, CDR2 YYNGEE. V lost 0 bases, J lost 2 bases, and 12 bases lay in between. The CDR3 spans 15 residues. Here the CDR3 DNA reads TGTGCCAGCAGCGTAGGGGTTCCTCGGGCCTACGAGCAGTACTTC. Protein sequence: CASSVGVPRAYEQYF.

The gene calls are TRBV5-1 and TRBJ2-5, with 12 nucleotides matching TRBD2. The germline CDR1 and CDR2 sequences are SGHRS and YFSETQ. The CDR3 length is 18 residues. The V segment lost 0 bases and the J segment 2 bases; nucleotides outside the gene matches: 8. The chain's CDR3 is CASSLGTSGTPSQETQYF. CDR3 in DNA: TGCGCCAGCAGCTTGGGGACTAGCGGGACGCCTTCGCAAGAGACCCAGTACTTC. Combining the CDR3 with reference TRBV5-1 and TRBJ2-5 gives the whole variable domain KAGVTQTPRYLIKTRGQQVTLSCSPISGHRSVSWYQQTPGQGLQFLFEYFSETQRNKGNFPGRFSGRQFSNSRSEMNVSTLELGDSALYLCASSLGTSGTPSQETQYFGPGTRLLVL.

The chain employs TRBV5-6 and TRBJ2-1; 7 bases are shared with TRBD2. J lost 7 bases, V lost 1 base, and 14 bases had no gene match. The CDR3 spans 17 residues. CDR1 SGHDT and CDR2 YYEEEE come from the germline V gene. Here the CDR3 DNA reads TGTGCCAGCAGCTTGCGATTAGGGCGGGAGAGCTTGAATGAGCAGTTCTTC. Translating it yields CASSLRLGRESLNEQFF. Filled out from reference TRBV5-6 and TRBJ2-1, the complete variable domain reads DAGVTQSPTHLIKTRGQQVTLRCSPKSGHDTVSWYQQALGQGPQFIFQYYEEEERQRGNFPDRFSGHQFPNYSSELNVNALLLGDSALYLCASSLRLGRESLNEQFFGPGTRLTVL.

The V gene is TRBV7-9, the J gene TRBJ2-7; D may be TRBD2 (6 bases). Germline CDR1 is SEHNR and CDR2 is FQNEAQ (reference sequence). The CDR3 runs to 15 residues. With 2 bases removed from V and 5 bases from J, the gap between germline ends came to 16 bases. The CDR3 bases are TGTGCCAGCAGCTTACGGAAGGGCACGGGAGACGAGCAGTACTTC. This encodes CASSLRKGTGDEQYF.

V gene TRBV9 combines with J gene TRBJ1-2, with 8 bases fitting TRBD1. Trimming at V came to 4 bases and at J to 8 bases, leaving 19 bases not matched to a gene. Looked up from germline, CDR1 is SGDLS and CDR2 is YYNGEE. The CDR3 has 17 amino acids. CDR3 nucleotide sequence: TGTGCCAGCAGCCCACGGCCTAATCGGGGCAGGGGGCACGGCTACACCTTC. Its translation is CASSPRPNRGRGHGYTF.

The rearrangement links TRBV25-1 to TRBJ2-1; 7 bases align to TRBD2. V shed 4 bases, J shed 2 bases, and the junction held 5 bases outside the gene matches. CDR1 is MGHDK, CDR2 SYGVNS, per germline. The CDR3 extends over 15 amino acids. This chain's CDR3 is CASSGLAAAYNEQFF. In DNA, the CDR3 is TGTGCCAGCAGTGGCCTAGCGGCCGCCTACAATGAGCAGTTCTTC. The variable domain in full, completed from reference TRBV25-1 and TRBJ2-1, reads EADIYQTPRYLVIGTGKKITLECSQTMGHDKMYWYQQDPGMELHLIHYSYGVNSTEKGDLSSESTVSRIRTEHFPLTLESARPSHTSQYLCASSGLAAAYNEQFFGPGTRLTVL.

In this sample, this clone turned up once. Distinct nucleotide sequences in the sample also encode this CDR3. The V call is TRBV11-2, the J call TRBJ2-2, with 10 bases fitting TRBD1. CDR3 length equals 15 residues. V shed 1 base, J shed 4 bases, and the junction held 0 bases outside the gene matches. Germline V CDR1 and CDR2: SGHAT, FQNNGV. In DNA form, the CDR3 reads TGTGCCAGCAGCTTAGGGACAGGGGGCACCGGGGAGCTGTTTTTT. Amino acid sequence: CASSLGTGGTGELFF.

The CDR3 protein is CASSRGTYTDTQYF. The CDR3 DNA reads TGTGCCAGCAGCCGCGGGACCTACACAGATACGCAGTATTTT. The V and J genes are TRBV5-5 and TRBJ2-3; D perhaps matches TRBD2 (6 bases). Germline V lookup: CDR1 SGHKS, CDR2 YYEKEE (reference sequence). CDR3 size: 14 residues. With 4 bases removed from V and 2 bases from J, the gap between germline ends came to 11 bases.

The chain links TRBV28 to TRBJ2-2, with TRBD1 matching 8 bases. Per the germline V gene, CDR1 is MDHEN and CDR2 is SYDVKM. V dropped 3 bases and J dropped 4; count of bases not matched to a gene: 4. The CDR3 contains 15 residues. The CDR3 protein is CASSFSGQGTGELFF. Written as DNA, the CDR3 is TGTGCCAGCAGTTTTTCAGGACAGGGCACCGGGGAGCTGTTTTTT.

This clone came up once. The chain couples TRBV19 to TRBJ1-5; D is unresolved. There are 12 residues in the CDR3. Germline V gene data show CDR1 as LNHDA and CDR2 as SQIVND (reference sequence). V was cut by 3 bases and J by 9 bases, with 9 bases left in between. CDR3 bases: TGTGCCAGTAGTATGCTAGAAGCGCCCCAGCATTTT. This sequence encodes CASSMLEAPQHF.

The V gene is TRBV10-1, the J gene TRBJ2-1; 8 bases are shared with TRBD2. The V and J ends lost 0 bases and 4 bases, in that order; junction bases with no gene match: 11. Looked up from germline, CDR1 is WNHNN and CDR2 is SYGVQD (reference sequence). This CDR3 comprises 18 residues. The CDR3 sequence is CASSESYPGGALYNEQFF. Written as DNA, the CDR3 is TGCGCCAGCAGTGAGTCCTACCCGGGGGGGGCGCTTTACAATGAGCAGTTCTTC.

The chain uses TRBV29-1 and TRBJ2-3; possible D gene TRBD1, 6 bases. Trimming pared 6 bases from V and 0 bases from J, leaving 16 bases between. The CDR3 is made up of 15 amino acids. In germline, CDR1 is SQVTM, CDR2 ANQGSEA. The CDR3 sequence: CSVKRTVSSTDTQYF. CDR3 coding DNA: TGCAGCGTAAAGAGGACAGTTTCTAGCACAGATACGCAGTATTTT.

CDR3 DNA: TGCAGCGGGGTAAGAAGTTCCTACAATGAGCAGTTCTTC. This gives the protein CSGVRSSYNEQFF. V and J are TRBV29-1 and TRBJ2-1; no reliable D call. Germline CDR1 SQVTM, CDR2 ANQGSEA. Trimming removed 7 bases from V and 1 base from J, with 11 bases in between. There are 13 residues in the CDR3.

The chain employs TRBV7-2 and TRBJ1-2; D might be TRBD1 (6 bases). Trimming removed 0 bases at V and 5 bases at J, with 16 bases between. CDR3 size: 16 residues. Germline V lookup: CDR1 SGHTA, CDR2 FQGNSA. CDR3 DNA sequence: TGTGCCAGCAGCTTAGCAACGTGGGGGGCGAGGTATGGCTACACCTTC. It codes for CASSLATWGARYGYTF.

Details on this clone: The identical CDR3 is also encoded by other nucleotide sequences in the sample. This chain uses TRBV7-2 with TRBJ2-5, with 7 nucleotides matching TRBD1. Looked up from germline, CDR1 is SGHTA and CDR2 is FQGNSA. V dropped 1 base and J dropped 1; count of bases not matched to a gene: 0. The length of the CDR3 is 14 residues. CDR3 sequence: CASSLDRGQETQYF. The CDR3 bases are TGTGCCAGCAGCTTAGACAGGGGCCAAGAGACCCAGTACTTC.

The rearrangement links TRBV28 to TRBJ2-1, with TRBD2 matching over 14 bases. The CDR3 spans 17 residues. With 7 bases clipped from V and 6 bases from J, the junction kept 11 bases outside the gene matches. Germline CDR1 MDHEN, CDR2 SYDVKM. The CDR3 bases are TGTGCCAGCAACCCACAGGTGGGACTAGCGGGAGTCAATGAGCAGTTCTTC. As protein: CASNPQVGLAGVNEQFF.

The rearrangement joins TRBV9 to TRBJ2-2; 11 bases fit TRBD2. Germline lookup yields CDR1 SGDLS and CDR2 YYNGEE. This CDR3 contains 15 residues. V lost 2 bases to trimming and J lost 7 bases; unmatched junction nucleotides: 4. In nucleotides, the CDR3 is TGTGCCAGCAGCGTCTTACTAGCGGGAGACGGGGAGCTGTTTTTT. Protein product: CASSVLLAGDGELFF.

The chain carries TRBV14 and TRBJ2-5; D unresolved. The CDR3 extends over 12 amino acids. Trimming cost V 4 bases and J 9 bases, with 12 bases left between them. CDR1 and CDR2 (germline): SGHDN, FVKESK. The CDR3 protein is CASSPIRSAQYF. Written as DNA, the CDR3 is TGTGCCAGCAGCCCCATTCGTTCGGCCCAGTACTTC.

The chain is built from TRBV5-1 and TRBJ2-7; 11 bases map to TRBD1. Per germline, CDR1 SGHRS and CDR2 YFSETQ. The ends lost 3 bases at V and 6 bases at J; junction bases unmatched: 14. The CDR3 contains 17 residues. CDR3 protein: CASSSPKDRGRFSEQYF. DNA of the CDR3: TGCGCCAGCAGCTCGCCTAAGGACAGGGGGCGATTCTCCGAGCAGTACTTC.

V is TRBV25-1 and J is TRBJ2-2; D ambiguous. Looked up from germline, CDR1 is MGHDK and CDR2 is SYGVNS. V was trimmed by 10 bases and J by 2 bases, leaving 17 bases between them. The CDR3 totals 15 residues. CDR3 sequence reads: CAITAVDTNTGELFF. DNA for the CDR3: TGTGCCATAACCGCGGTGGATACAAACACCGGGGAGCTGTTTTTT. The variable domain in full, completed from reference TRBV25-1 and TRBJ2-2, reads EADIYQTPRYLVIGTGKKITLECSQTMGHDKMYWYQQDPGMELHLIHYSYGVNSTEKGDLSSESTVSRIRTEHFPLTLESARPSHTSQYLCAITAVDTNTGELFFGEGSRLTVL.

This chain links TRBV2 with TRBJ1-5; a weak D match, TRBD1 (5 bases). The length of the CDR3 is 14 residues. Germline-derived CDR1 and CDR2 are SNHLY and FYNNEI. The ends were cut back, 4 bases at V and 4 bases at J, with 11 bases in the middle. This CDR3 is CASSVRSGNQPQHF. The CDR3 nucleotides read TGTGCCAGCAGTGTTCGGTCAGGGAATCAGCCCCAGCATTTT.

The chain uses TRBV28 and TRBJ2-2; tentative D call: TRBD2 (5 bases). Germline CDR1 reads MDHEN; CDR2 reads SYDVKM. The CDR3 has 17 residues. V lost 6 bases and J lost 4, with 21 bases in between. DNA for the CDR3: TGTGCCAGCAGCCGGGGTGTGGCCGCAAGGAGCACCGGGGAGCTGTTTTTT. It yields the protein CASSRGVAARSTGELFF.

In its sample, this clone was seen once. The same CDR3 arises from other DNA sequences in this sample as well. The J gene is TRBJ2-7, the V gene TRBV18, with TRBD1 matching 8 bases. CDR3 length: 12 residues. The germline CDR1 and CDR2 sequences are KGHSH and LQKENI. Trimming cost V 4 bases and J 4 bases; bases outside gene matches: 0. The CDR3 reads CASSRTGYEQYF. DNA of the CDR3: TGTGCCAGCTCACGGACAGGGTACGAGCAGTACTTC.

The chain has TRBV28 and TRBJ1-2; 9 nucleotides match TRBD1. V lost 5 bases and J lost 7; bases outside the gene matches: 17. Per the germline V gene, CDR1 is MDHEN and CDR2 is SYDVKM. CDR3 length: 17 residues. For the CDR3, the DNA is TGTGCCAGCAGTCGCTGGACAGGGGCGGGTGAAAGGGTTGGCTACACCTTC. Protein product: CASSRWTGAGERVGYTF.

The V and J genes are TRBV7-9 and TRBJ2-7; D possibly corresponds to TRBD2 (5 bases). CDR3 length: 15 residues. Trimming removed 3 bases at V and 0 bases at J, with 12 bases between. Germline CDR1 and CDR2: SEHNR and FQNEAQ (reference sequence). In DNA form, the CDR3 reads TGTGCCAGCAGCTTTCCCACCAGCGGCTCCTACGAGCAGTACTTC. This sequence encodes CASSFPTSGSYEQYF.